The text below deals with one TCR beta chain. This record belongs to a study of blood T cell repertoires in COVID-19. Germline CDR1 is SGHDT and CDR2 is YYEEEE. The V gene end was trimmed by 0 bases and the J gene end by 2 bases; junction bases not matched to a gene: 7. There are 17 residues in the CDR3. Profiling relied on immunoSEQ multiplex PCR, and the TCRdb table lists in-frame clones only, not all of them. There are 200,000 to 250,000 clones in the sample; 80% to 90% occur only once, and about 1% lies in the top ten. The sample consisted of peripheral blood. The clonotype comes from a man in his forties with acute or convalescent COVID-19. This sequence joins TRBV5-6 and TRBJ2-2; 7 bases align to TRBD2. The CDR3 DNA is TGTGCCAGCAGCTTGGCGGGCCTAGCGGCTAACACCGGGGAGCTGTTTTTT. This encodes CASSLAGLAANTGELFF.